This T cell receptor (beta chain) was captured in a study of blood T cell repertoires in COVID-19. How the authors handled the data: Estimation of nucleated cell counts relied on the amplification of reference gene primers. Profiling relied on immunoSEQ multiplex PCR, and the TCRdb table lists in-frame clones only, not all of them. V, J and clone size are those of that table, while D and trimming were read from the DNA. The sample comprises about 96,000 clones, 85% to 90% of which are singletons, and 4.2% rests with the top ten. The germline V gene has CDR1 ENHRY and CDR2 SYGVKD. V gave up 7 bases and J gave up 0 bases; unmatched junction bases: 3. The CDR3 sequence is 14 residues long.

The rearrangement uses TRBV10-3 and TRBJ1-3; 7 nucleotides align to TRBD1. The TCR originated in a human donor with COVID-19, enrolled during active disease. The donor label of this sample is uncertain. What was sequenced was peripheral blood. The CDR3 is CAITGQISGNTIYF. CDR3 nucleotides: TGTGCCATCACGGGACAGATCTCTGGAAACACCATATATTTT.